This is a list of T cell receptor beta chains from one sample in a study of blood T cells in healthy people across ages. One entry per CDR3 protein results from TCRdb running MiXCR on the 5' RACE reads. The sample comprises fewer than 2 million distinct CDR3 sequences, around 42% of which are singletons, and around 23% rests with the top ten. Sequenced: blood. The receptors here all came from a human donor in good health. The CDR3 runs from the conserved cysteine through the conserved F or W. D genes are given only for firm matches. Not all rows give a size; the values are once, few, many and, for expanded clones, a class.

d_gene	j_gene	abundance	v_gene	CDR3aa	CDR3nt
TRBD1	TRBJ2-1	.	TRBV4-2	CASSLRQGIQNEQFF	TGTGCCAGCAGCTTGCGACAGGGGATACAGAATGAGCAGTTCTTC
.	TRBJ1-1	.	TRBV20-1	CSAPGPWGSENTEAFF	TGCAGTGCTCCAGGGCCCTGGGGGAGTGAGAACACTGAAGCTTTCTTT
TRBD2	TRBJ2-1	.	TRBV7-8	CASRGAPAGGGNEQFF	TGTGCCAGCAGAGGGGCTCCGGCGGGCGGGGGCAATGAGCAGTTCTTC
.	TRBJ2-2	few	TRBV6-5	CASSYGPNTGELFF	TGTGCCAGCAGTTACGGCCCGAACACCGGGGAGCTGTTTTTT
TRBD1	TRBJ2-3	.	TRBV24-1	CATSDSRPGQTSTDTQYF	TGTGCCACCAGTGATTCCCGCCCGGGACAGACTAGCACAGATACGCAGTATTTT
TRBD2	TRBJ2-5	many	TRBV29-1	CSVVRASGEGTQYF	TGCAGCGTTGTGAGGGCTAGCGGCGAAGGGACCCAGTACTTC
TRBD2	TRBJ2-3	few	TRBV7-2	CASSLSGLAGFRDTQYF	TGTGCCAGCAGCTTATCCGGTCTAGCGGGCTTCAGAGATACGCAGTATTTT
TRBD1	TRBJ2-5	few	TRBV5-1	CASSSTGTEEETQYF	TGCGCCAGCAGCTCGACCGGGACAGAAGAAGAGACCCAGTACTTC
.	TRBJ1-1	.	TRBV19	CASSKTELKAEAFF	TGTGCCAGTAGTAAAACCGAACTTAAGGCTGAAGCTTTCTTT
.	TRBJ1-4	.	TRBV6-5	CASKGLEASTNEKLFF	TGTGCCAGCAAGGGGTTAGAGGCCTCAACTAATGAAAAACTGTTTTTT
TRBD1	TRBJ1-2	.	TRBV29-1	CSVATETGVAGYTF	TGCAGCGTTGCCACCGAAACAGGGGTTGCTGGCTACACCTTC
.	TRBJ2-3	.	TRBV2	CASSVVSGFYTDTQYF	TGTGCCAGCAGTGTAGTCTCAGGGTTTTACACAGATACGCAGTATTTT
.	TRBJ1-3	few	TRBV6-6	CASSSGTFNGNTIYF	TGTGCCAGCAGCAGCGGGACATTTAATGGAAACACCATATATTTT
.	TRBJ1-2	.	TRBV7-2	CASSLGSDRNYGYTF	TGTGCCAGCAGCTTAGGGTCGGACAGAAACTATGGCTACACCTTC
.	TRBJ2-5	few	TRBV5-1	CASRGGSSYQETQYF	TGCGCCAGCAGAGGAGGTAGTAGCTACCAAGAGACCCAGTACTTC
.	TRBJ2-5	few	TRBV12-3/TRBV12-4	CASSLGQILQYF	TGTGCCAGCAGTTTGGGGCAGATCTTGCAGTACTTC
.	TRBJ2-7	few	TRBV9	CASSVESRSYEQYF	TGTGCCAGCAGCGTAGAGTCGCGGTCCTACGAGCAGTACTTC
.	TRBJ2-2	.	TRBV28	CASSWGRFSGELFF	TGTGCCAGCAGCTGGGGCAGGTTTTCCGGGGAGCTGTTTTTT
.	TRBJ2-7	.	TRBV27	CASSLLAGHYEQYF	TGTGCCAGCAGTTTATTGGCAGGACACTACGAGCAGTACTTC
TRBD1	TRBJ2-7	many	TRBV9	CASSVGTATYEQYF	TGTGCCAGCAGCGTCGGGACAGCCACCTACGAGCAGTACTTC
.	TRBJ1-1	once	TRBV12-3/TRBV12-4	CASSGAVTEAFF	TGTGCCAGCAGTGGTGCGGTAACTGAAGCTTTCTTT
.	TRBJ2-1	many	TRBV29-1	CSVAAVTYNEQFF	TGCAGCGTTGCCGCGGTTACCTACAATGAGCAGTTCTTC
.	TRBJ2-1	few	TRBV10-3	CAISKVGEQFF	TGTGCCATCAGTAAGGTGGGGGAGCAGTTCTTC
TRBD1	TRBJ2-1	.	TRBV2	CASSETGVRRWNEQFF	TGTGCCAGCAGTGAAACAGGGGTTCGGAGGTGGAATGAGCAGTTCTTC
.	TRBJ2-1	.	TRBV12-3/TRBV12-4	CASSFRNPLQGDREQFF	TGTGCCAGCAGTTTTAGAAACCCTTTACAGGGCGATCGTGAGCAGTTCTTC
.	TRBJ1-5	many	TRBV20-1	CSASLGYSNQPQHF	TGCAGTGCTAGCTTGGGTTATAGCAATCAGCCCCAGCATTTT
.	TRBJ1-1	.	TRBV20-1	CRMTTRVNTEAFF	TGCAGAATGACGACGAGGGTAAACACTGAAGCTTTCTTT
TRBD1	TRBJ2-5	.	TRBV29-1	CSTRGGRGETQYF	TGCAGCACCAGAGGGGGCAGGGGAGAGACCCAGTACTTC
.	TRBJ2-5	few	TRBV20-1	CSARDWDQETQYF	TGCAGTGCTAGAGATTGGGACCAAGAGACCCAGTACTTC
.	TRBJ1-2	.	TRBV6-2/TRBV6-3	CASGPDWRYGYTF	TGTGCCAGCGGGCCCGATTGGCGCTATGGCTACACCTTC
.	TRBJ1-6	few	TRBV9	CASSVSGDNSPLHF	TGTGCCAGCAGCGTCTCAGGGGATAATTCACCCCTCCACTTT
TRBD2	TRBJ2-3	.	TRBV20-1	CSAIIAALAGARTDTQYF	TGCAGTGCTATTATTGCCGCACTAGCGGGGGCTCGCACAGATACGCAGTATTTT
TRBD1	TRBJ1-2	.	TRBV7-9	CASSAGQVNYGCTF	TGTGCCAGCAGCGCGGGACAGGTTAACTATGGCTGCACCTTC
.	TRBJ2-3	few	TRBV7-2	CASSPHAPRQGDTQYF	TGTGCCAGCAGCCCCCACGCCCCTAGGCAAGGAGATACGCAGTATTTT
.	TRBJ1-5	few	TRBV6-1	CASSKTGMEDQPQHF	TGTGCCAGCAGTAAGACAGGAATGGAGGATCAGCCCCAGCATTTT
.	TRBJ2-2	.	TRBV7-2	CASSPFTNTGELFF	TGTGCCAGCAGCCCCTTCACGAACACCGGGGAGCTGTTTTTT
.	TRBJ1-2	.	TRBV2	CASKSEQFYGYTF	TGTGCCAGCAAAAGCGAACAGTTCTATGGCTACACCTTC
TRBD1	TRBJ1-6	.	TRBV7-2	CASSAGTGASPLHF	TGTGCCAGCAGCGCAGGGACAGGGGCTTCACCCCTCCACTTT
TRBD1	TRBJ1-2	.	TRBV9	CASSVAGTADGYTF	TGTGCCAGCAGCGTAGCGGGGACAGCAGATGGCTACACCTTC
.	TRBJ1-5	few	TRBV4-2	CASSQGGSLYQPQHF	TGTGCCAGCAGCCAAGGGGGCAGCCTTTATCAGCCCCAGCATTTT
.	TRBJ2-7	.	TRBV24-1	CATSDSRGAREQYF	TGTGCCACCAGTGATTCCCGGGGGGCCCGCGAGCAGTACTTC
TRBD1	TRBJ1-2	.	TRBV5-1	CASSLPGPDREGAGYTF	TGCGCCAGCAGCTTACCTGGACCGGACAGGGAAGGTGCTGGCTACACCTTC
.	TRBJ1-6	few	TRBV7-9	CASSLVRGISSPLHF	TGTGCCAGCAGCTTAGTCAGGGGAATAAGTTCACCCCTCCACTTT
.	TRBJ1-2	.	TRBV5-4	CASSLGGAETINYGYTF	TGTGCCAGCAGCTTGGGGGGGGCCGAAACGATTAACTATGGCTACACCTTC
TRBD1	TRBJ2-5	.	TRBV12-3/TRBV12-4	CASSEQGTQETQYF	TGTGCCAGCAGTGAACAGGGGACCCAAGAGACCCAGTACTTC